Listed here are 21 T cell receptor beta chains from one sample, sequenced in a study of T cell responses to AZD1222 COVID-19 vaccine. Assay used: immunoSEQ multiplex PCR; TCRdb lists only in-frame clones, some missing. The sample contains tens of thousands of clones, about 90% of which appear only once. The sequencing here drew on peripheral blood, taken on day 0 of MenACWY control vaccination. These receptors all come from an adult in good health.

The chain recombines TRBV3-1 (or the pseudogene TRBV3-2) with TRBJ1-5; no definite D call. Per germline, CDR1 LGHDT and CDR2 YNNKEL (reference sequence). The CDR3 contains 13 residues. Deletions cut 1 base from V and 4 bases from J, with 5 bases between. As DNA, the CDR3 is TGTGCCAGCAGCCAAGTGCAGAATCAGCCCCAGCATTTT. Its protein is CASSQVQNQPQHF.

V and J are TRBV2 and TRBJ1-1, with TRBD1 as a possible D gene (5 bases). Trimming cost V 6 bases and J 0 bases, with 11 bases left between them. The germline gives CDR1 SNHLY, CDR2 FYNNEI. There are 14 residues in the CDR3. CDR3 amino acids: CASRQGPMNTEAFF. In DNA, the CDR3 is TGTGCCAGCAGGCAGGGTCCCATGAACACTGAAGCTTTCTTT. The variable domain in full, with the rest retrieved from reference TRBV2 and TRBJ1-1, is EPEVTQTPSHQVTQMGQEVILRCVPISNHLYFYWYRQILGQKVEFLVSFYNNEISEKSEIFDDQFSVERPDGSNFTLKIRSTKLEDSAMYFCASRQGPMNTEAFFGQGTRLTVV.

This chain connects TRBV28 to TRBJ2-5, with D perhaps matching TRBD2 (6 bases). Looked up from germline, CDR1 is MDHEN and CDR2 is SYDVKM. This CDR3 is built from 14 residues. Trimming left V 4 bases short and J 5 bases short, with 14 bases between. The CDR3 protein is CASSSRTIPETQYF. The CDR3 DNA is TGTGCCAGCAGTTCTAGGACTATTCCGGAGACCCAGTACTTC.

The rearrangement uses TRBV28 and TRBJ1-2, with 8 bases identical to TRBD1. The J segment lost 6 bases and the V segment lost 6 bases, leaving 3 bases of the junction unmatched. The CDR3 covers 12 residues. CDR1 MDHEN and CDR2 SYDVKM come from the germline V gene. CDR3 region: CASSGQGHGYTF. Here the CDR3 DNA reads TGTGCCAGCAGCGGACAGGGCCATGGCTACACCTTC.

The V and J genes are TRBV7-2 and TRBJ2-7, with 11 bases fitting TRBD2. CDR1 and CDR2 (germline): SGHTA, FQGNSA. The CDR3 spans 15 residues. The ends lost 2 bases at V and 0 bases at J; junction bases unmatched: 0. The CDR3 region has the DNA TGTGCCAGCAGCTTAACTAGCGGGGGCTCCTACGAGCAGTACTTC. Translating it yields CASSLTSGGSYEQYF.

The rearrangement links TRBV14 to TRBJ2-7; maybe TRBD2 (5 bases). This CDR3 has 15 amino acids. Trimming took off 4 bases at V and 3 bases at J, with 16 bases between the two ends. Germline-derived CDR1 and CDR2 are SGHDN and FVKESK. The CDR3 sequence: CASSPSSYTIYEQYF. The CDR3 bases are TGTGCCAGCAGCCCGTCTAGCTATACCATCTACGAGCAGTACTTC.

CDR3 nucleotide sequence: TGCAGCGTTAGGGGAGCTGAGGGGTCACCCCTCCACTTT. Protein sequence: CSVRGAEGSPLHF. The chain carries TRBV29-1 and TRBJ1-6; a possible D gene is TRBD1 (5 bases). The V end lost 5 bases, the J end lost 10 bases, and 15 bases lay between the germline ends. Germline-derived CDR1 and CDR2 are SQVTM and ANQGSEA. The CDR3 has 13 amino acids.

The rearrangement joins TRBV27 to TRBJ1-5, with TRBD1 matching 8 bases. J gave up 7 bases and V 2 bases, and 4 bases lay outside the gene matches. CDR1 MNHEY and CDR2 SMNVEV come from the germline V gene (reference sequence). CDR3 length: 14 residues. This CDR3 is CASSLNRGLQPQHF. Here the CDR3 DNA reads TGTGCCAGCAGTTTAAACAGGGGGTTGCAGCCCCAGCATTTT.

The J gene is TRBJ1-1, the V gene TRBV6-6; TRBD1 matches 7 bases. With V trimmed by 7 bases and J by 0 bases, 2 bases remained unmatched. Germline V gives CDR1 MNHNY, CDR2 SVGAGI (reference sequence). The CDR3 is made up of 13 amino acids. For the CDR3, the DNA is TGTGCCAGCAAACAGGGGTTGAACACTGAAGCTTTCTTT. This codes for CASKQGLNTEAFF.

The chain links TRBV7-2 to TRBJ2-5; D possibly corresponds to TRBD1 (6 bases). CDR3 size: 16 residues. Germline lookup yields CDR1 SGHTA and CDR2 FQGNSA. V gave up 4 bases and J gave up 2 bases, with 17 bases separating them. The CDR3 sequence is CASSSRGSRGQETQYF. The CDR3 DNA follows: TGTGCCAGCAGCTCCCGGGGTAGCAGGGGACAAGAGACCCAGTACTTC.

The genes are TRBV7-9 and TRBJ2-1; D is ambiguous. CDR1 is SEHNR and CDR2 is FQNEAQ in the germline V gene (reference sequence). Between the trimmed V and J ends, which lost 3 bases and 4 bases, there was a span of 7 bases. The CDR3 spans 13 residues. Here the CDR3 reads CASSFELYNEQFF. The CDR3 DNA reads as TGTGCCAGCAGCTTTGAGTTGTACAATGAGCAGTTCTTC.

J is TRBJ1-1 and V is TRBV4-2, with D uncertain. Trimming stripped 0 bases from V and 0 bases from J, with 11 bases between. From germline, CDR1 is LGHNA and CDR2 YNFKEQ. The length of the CDR3 is 16 residues. The CDR3 here is CASSQDPRGLNTEAFF. CDR3 coding DNA: TGTGCCAGCAGCCAAGATCCTCGAGGGTTGAACACTGAAGCTTTCTTT.

The V gene is TRBV19, the J gene TRBJ1-2, with 9 bases that match TRBD1. In germline, CDR1 is LNHDA, CDR2 SQIVND (reference sequence). The CDR3 is made up of 15 amino acids. After removal of 3 bases from V and 3 bases from J, the junction contained 5 bases not matched to a gene. Here the CDR3 reads CASSMYRGLDYGYTF. Written as DNA, the CDR3 is TGTGCCAGTAGTATGTACAGGGGGCTTGACTATGGCTACACCTTC.

The rearrangement uses TRBV5-6 and TRBJ2-7, with D possibly TRBD1 on 6 matching bases. The V end was cut by 5 bases, the J end by 0 bases, with 18 bases between. CDR1 and CDR2 (germline): SGHDT, YYEEEE. This CDR3 is built from 16 residues. The CDR3 DNA follows: TGTGCCAGCAGACCACTCGGGACACCGAGCTCCTACGAGCAGTACTTC. Translation: CASRPLGTPSSYEQYF.

This clone has only a few counts. The chain joins TRBV6-6 to TRBJ1-3; the D gene is possibly TRBD1 (6 bases). The CDR3 spans 15 residues. Per germline, CDR1 MNHNY and CDR2 SVGAGI (reference sequence). V lost 6 bases, J lost 0 bases, and 12 bases lay in between. For the CDR3, the DNA is TGTGCCAGCAGCCCTGGACAGAGCTCTGGAAACACCATATATTTT. It translates to CASSPGQSSGNTIYF.

This rearrangement joins TRBV5-1 to TRBJ2-7; D possibly matches TRBD1 or TRBD2 (5 bases each). Germline assignment: CDR1 SGHRS and CDR2 YFSETQ. This CDR3 region has 14 residues. The V end lost 1 base, the J end lost 1 base, and 9 bases lay between the germline ends. DNA for the CDR3: TGCGCCAGCAGCTTGATTGGGACGTCCTACGAGCAGTACTTC. It codes for CASSLIGTSYEQYF. Drawing the rest from reference TRBV5-1 and TRBJ2-7, the complete variable domain is KAGVTQTPRYLIKTRGQQVTLSCSPISGHRSVSWYQQTPGQGLQFLFEYFSETQRNKGNFPGRFSGRQFSNSRSEMNVSTLELGDSALYLCASSLIGTSYEQYFGPGTRLTVT.

The chain employs TRBV2 and TRBJ1-2, with TRBD1 identical over 7 bases. Germline assignment: CDR1 SNHLY and CDR2 FYNNEI. V gave up 4 bases and J gave up 4 bases; unmatched junction bases: 6. This CDR3 contains 14 residues. The CDR3 region is CASSVVRGSYGYTF. The DNA for the CDR3 is TGTGCCAGCAGTGTGGTCAGGGGGAGCTATGGCTACACCTTC.

The chain combines TRBV7-6 with TRBJ1-1; 9 bases align to TRBD1. Germline loops: CDR1 SGHVS, CDR2 FNYEAQ. The CDR3 runs 13 residues. V lost 7 bases, J lost 10 bases, and 10 bases stayed unmatched. For the CDR3, the DNA is TGTGCCAGCAAGGGACAGGGCCCGGATGGAGCTTTCTTT. Its translation is CASKGQGPDGAFF.

This chain connects TRBV6-5 to TRBJ1-6, with TRBD1 matching 7 bases. J lost 7 bases, V lost 7 bases, and 10 bases had no gene match. The CDR3 is 15 residues long. Germline V CDR1 and CDR2: MNHEY, SVGAGI. The DNA for the CDR3 is TGTGCCAGCACGGCCCAGGGGGGCGGGAATTCACCCCTCCACTTT. Amino acids: CASTAQGGGNSPLHF.

V usage is TRBV10-3 and J usage is TRBJ1-1, with D perhaps matching TRBD1 (6 bases). V lost 11 bases, J lost 6 bases, and 22 bases lay in between. There are 14 residues in the CDR3. Germline V gene data show CDR1 as ENHRY and CDR2 as SYGVKD. This chain's CDR3 is CAVVESGGSAEAFF. The CDR3 nucleotides are TGTGCCGTCGTAGAGTCGGGGGGCAGCGCTGAAGCTTTCTTT.

This clone has just one count. This sequence joins TRBV7-8 and TRBJ2-5, with 7 bases fitting TRBD2. Germline CDR1 and CDR2: SGHVS and FQNEAQ. The CDR3 is 15 amino acids. The V gene end was trimmed by 0 bases and the J gene end by 7 bases; junction bases not matched to a gene: 8. The DNA of the CDR3 is TGTGCCAGCAGCTTAGCGGGAGGGCGACTGGGGACCCAGTACTTC. Protein: CASSLAGGRLGTQYF.